These 32 T cell receptor beta chains were all obtained from the same sample, sequenced in a study of T-cell reconstitution after alpha-beta-depleted transplantation in children. The TCRbeta library incorporated unique molecular identifiers. TCRdb passed the PCR reads through MiXCR, listing each CDR3 protein once. The sample lists around 600,000 distinct CDR3 sequences, 16% seen once, with 0.85% to 1.3% in the top ten. The input for sequencing was PBMCs from the stem cell graft donor, taken from the stem cell graft. The source of these receptors is a human donor who donated a stem cell graft to a child with acute myeloid leukemia.

This clonotype appeared many times. The V gene is TRBV20-1, the J gene TRBJ1-2, with D hard to call. CDR1 and CDR2 (germline): DFQATT, SNEGSKA (reference sequence). The CDR3 runs to 11 residues. Trimming left V 1 base short and J 2 bases short, with 2 bases between. The CDR3 protein is CSARANYGYTF. As DNA, the CDR3 is TGCAGTGCTAGAGCAAACTATGGCTACACCTTC.

This rearrangement joins TRBV20-1 to TRBJ1-5; D not resolved. V lost 6 bases to trimming and J lost 2 bases, with 11 bases between them. The CDR3 loop spans 13 amino acids. From germline, CDR1 is DFQATT and CDR2 SNEGSKA (reference sequence). The CDR3 coding sequence is TGCAGTGCCCCGGGTGAGGGCAATCAGCCCCAGCATTTT. Translation: CSAPGEGNQPQHF.

This clonotype was counted a few times. The chain links TRBV4-3 to TRBJ2-3; D not resolved. This CDR3 has 16 amino acids. Germline-derived CDR1 and CDR2 are LGHNA and YSLEER. The V and J ends lost 0 bases and 6 bases respectively, with 16 bases between them. In DNA form, the CDR3 reads TGCGCCAGCAGCCAAGAAGACGAGGCAGGAGCCGATACGCAGTATTTT. Translation gives CASSQEDEAGADTQYF.

There are many counts of this clonotype. The chain joins TRBV5-1 to TRBJ2-7, with D perhaps matching TRBD1 or TRBD2 (5 bases each). The germline V gene encodes CDR1 SGHRS and CDR2 YFSETQ. V lost 6 bases to trimming and J lost 5 bases, with 21 bases between them. This CDR3 contains 15 residues. The chain's CDR3 is CASNRGSGSVNEQYF. For the CDR3, the DNA is TGCGCCAGCAACCGGGGTTCAGGGTCGGTAAACGAGCAGTACTTC. The variable domain in full, with the rest retrieved from reference TRBV5-1 and TRBJ2-7, is KAGVTQTPRYLIKTRGQQVTLSCSPISGHRSVSWYQQTPGQGLQFLFEYFSETQRNKGNFPGRFSGRQFSNSRSEMNVSTLELGDSALYLCASNRGSGSVNEQYFGPGTRLTVT.

This clonotype was counted ten times or more. The rearrangement links TRBV20-1 to TRBJ2-3, with D perhaps given as TRBD1 or TRBD2 (5 bases each). This CDR3 contains 15 residues. CDR1 DFQATT and CDR2 SNEGSKA come from the germline V gene (reference sequence). Between the trimmed V and J ends, which lost 0 bases and 5 bases, there was a span of 15 bases. The DNA of the CDR3 is TGCAGTGCTAGAGATTATGGGGGTACGCAAGATACGCAGTATTTT. Translated, it gives CSARDYGGTQDTQYF.

This clonotype showed up many times. J is TRBJ2-1 and V is TRBV29-1; the D is unclear. The germline V and J ends were trimmed by 0 bases and 8 bases, with 8 bases remaining between them. The germline gives CDR1 SQVTM, CDR2 ANQGSEA. CDR3 size: 12 residues. CDR3 bases: TGCAGCGTTGAAGATCCTACAGATGAGCAGTTCTTC. Translating it yields CSVEDPTDEQFF.

The genes are TRBV5-1 and TRBJ2-3; 13 bases align to TRBD2. The germline CDR1 and CDR2 sequences are SGHRS and YFSETQ. The CDR3 spans 15 residues. V shed 5 bases, J shed 4 bases, and the junction held 4 bases outside the gene matches. In DNA, the CDR3 is TGCGCCAGCAGACTAGCGGGGGGGCCCCCAGATACGCAGTATTTT. This gives the protein CASRLAGGPPDTQYF.

The DNA of the CDR3 is TGTGCCACCAGTGATTATGGGGGCCCCTACAATGAGCAGTTCTTC. As protein: CATSDYGGPYNEQFF. The rearrangement uses TRBV24-1 and TRBJ2-1, with D possibly matching TRBD1 (6 bases). This CDR3 spans 15 amino acids. CDR1 is KGHDR, CDR2 SFDVKD, per germline. V lost 2 bases, J lost 2 bases, and 9 bases lay in between.

This clonotype appeared many times. The chain combines TRBV7-7 with TRBJ1-6, with D unclear. The V end was cut by 2 bases, the J end by 5 bases, with 7 bases between. CDR1 and CDR2 (germline): SSHAT, FNYEAQ (reference sequence). There are 14 residues in the CDR3. The CDR3 protein is CASSLWQDNSPLHF. The CDR3, as DNA: TGTGCCAGCAGCTTATGGCAGGATAATTCACCCCTCCACTTT.

This clonotype was counted only a few times. The chain carries TRBV28 and TRBJ2-7; D uncertain. Germline values: CDR1 MDHEN, CDR2 SYDVKM. The V gene lost 3 bases and the J gene lost 4 bases, with 13 bases spanning the gap. CDR3 size: 14 residues. This chain's CDR3 is CASSLAGTLYEQYV. The CDR3 bases are TGTGCCAGCAGTTTGGCAGGTACTTTATACGAGCAGTACGTC.

As for this clonotype: Since a much larger clone is just one base distant, this may be a read error. This chain connects TRBV20-1 to TRBJ2-7, with 8 bases identical to TRBD1. This CDR3 is built from 13 residues. The germline gives CDR1 DFQATT, CDR2 SNEGSKA (reference sequence). Here the CDR3 DNA reads TGCAGTGGATCCGGACAGGGACCCTACGAGCAGCACTTC. This encodes CSGSGQGPYEQHF.

The V and J genes are TRBV12-3 or TRBV12-4 and TRBJ1-1; D is unresolved. The CDR3 contains 13 residues. Between the trimmed V and J ends, which lost 3 bases and 4 bases, there was a span of 9 bases. CDR3 coding DNA: TGTGCCAGCAGTTTGGACGCGGGCACTGAAGCTTTCTTT. Translating gives CASSLDAGTEAFF.

The chain couples TRBV11-2 to TRBJ2-6; D gene ambiguous. From germline, CDR1 is SGHAT and CDR2 FQNNGV. There are 15 residues in the CDR3. V lost 9 bases to trimming and J lost 0 bases, with 12 bases between them. DNA for the CDR3: TGTGCCAGAACCAGGTACTCCTCTGGGGCCAACGTCCTGACTTTC. This codes for CARTRYSSGANVLTF.

J is TRBJ2-3 and V is TRBV7-9, with a weak D call TRBD1 (5 bases). The germline V gene has CDR1 SEHNR and CDR2 FQNEAQ (reference sequence). Trimming stripped 3 bases from V and 3 bases from J, with 13 bases between. This CDR3 is built from 15 residues. The chain's CDR3 is CASSFDQGFTDTQYF. CDR3 in DNA: TGTGCCAGCAGCTTCGATCAGGGATTTACAGATACGCAGTATTTT.

This clonotype came up many times. J is TRBJ2-7 and V is TRBV6-2 or TRBV6-3; 8 bases align to TRBD2. Germline V gives CDR1 MNHEY, CDR2 SVGEGT. V trimming: 5 bases; J trimming: 4 bases; junction bases outside the gene matches: 13. This CDR3 has 16 amino acids. CDR3 loop: CASSPGPGGPPYEQYF. CDR3 DNA: TGTGCCAGCAGTCCCGGTCCGGGGGGGCCACCGTACGAGCAGTACTTC.

In this sample, this clonotype turned up a few times. V is TRBV6-2 or TRBV6-3 and J is TRBJ1-1; tentatively, D is TRBD1 (5 bases). Germline loops: CDR1 MNHEY, CDR2 SVGEGT. V gave up 0 bases and J gave up 4 bases, with 12 bases separating them. The CDR3 sequence is 15 residues long. The chain's CDR3 is CASSYSGRSFTEAFF. The CDR3, as DNA: TGTGCCAGCAGTTACTCGGGGCGGTCGTTCACTGAAGCTTTCTTT.

This clonotype has a handful of counts. The genes are TRBV7-2 and TRBJ2-3, with TRBD2 identical over 8 bases. Germline-derived CDR1 and CDR2 are SGHTA and FQGNSA. J lost 3 bases, V lost 0 bases, and 2 bases had no gene match. The CDR3 loop spans 15 amino acids. The CDR3 coding sequence is TGTGCCAGCAGCTTAGCGACTAGCGCGACAGATACGCAGTATTTT. The encoded protein is CASSLATSATDTQYF.

The V and J genes are TRBV6-1 and TRBJ2-5; D is perhaps TRBD1 (7 bases). The V gene's germline CDR1 is MNHNS and CDR2 SASEGT. The length of the CDR3 is 11 residues. The ends were cut back, 5 bases at V and 10 bases at J, with 11 bases in the middle. The DNA of the CDR3 is TGTGCCAGCAGTCAGGGGGGAGTCCAGTACTTC. It specifies CASSQGGVQYF.

This clonotype has at least ten counts. The chain combines TRBV6-5 with TRBJ1-1, with D possibly matching TRBD1 (5 bases). This CDR3 region has 11 residues. Germline V CDR1 and CDR2: MNHEY, SVGAGI. Trimming shortened V by 6 bases and J by 6 bases, and 8 bases separated the two germline ends. As DNA, the CDR3 is TGTGCCAGCAGGAGGGACTCTGAAGCTTTCTTT. Translating it yields CASRRDSEAFF.

The chain employs TRBV4-2 and TRBJ2-7; D is uncertain. The CDR3 is 16 amino acids. V dropped 4 bases and J dropped 3 bases, with 19 bases sitting between them. Germline CDR1 and CDR2: LGHNA and YNFKEQ. The CDR3 sequence: CASSPGLSWPVYEQYV. The CDR3 DNA is TGTGCCAGCAGCCCTGGGCTCTCATGGCCGGTCTACGAGCAGTACGTC.

The sample holds many counts of this clonotype. The rearrangement links TRBV6-5 to TRBJ2-5; D call uncertain. The CDR3 is made up of 16 amino acids. The germline CDR1 and CDR2 sequences are MNHEY and SVGAGI. The V end lost 2 bases, the J end lost 2 bases, and 15 bases lay between the germline ends. The CDR3 reads CASSYDMGSLQETQYF. The CDR3 DNA sequence: TGTGCCAGCAGTTACGATATGGGCAGTTTACAAGAGACCCAGTACTTC.

This clonotype was counted ten times or more. The chain couples TRBV29-1 to TRBJ2-2; 7 nucleotides align to TRBD1. The V segment lost 4 bases and the J segment 4 bases; nucleotides outside the gene matches: 3. This CDR3 has 13 amino acids. CDR1 and CDR2 (germline): SQVTM, ANQGSEA. This CDR3 reads CSVGRDSTGELFF. The CDR3 DNA is TGCAGCGTTGGCCGGGACAGCACCGGGGAGCTGTTTTTT.

This clonotype came up many times. The chain combines TRBV20-1 with TRBJ1-2, with a weak D call TRBD1 (6 bases). The CDR3 has 14 residues. Germline CDR1 reads DFQATT; CDR2 reads SNEGSKA (reference sequence). V was trimmed by 3 bases and J by 0 bases, leaving 11 bases between them. In nucleotides, the CDR3 is TGCAGTGCTAGTGTGGAGGGGGCTAACTATGGCTACACCTTC. As protein: CSASVEGANYGYTF.

This clonotype was seen a handful of times. The chain recombines TRBV12-3 or TRBV12-4 with TRBJ1-4; 7 positions agree with TRBD1. This CDR3 comprises 15 residues. The V and J ends lost 6 bases and 12 bases, in that order; junction bases with no gene match: 16. The CDR3 nucleotides read TGTGCCAGCAGCCCCCTCCCGACAGGGCTTCCAGAACTGTTTTTT. It encodes CASSPLPTGLPELFF.

This chain links TRBV28 with TRBJ1-4; TRBD1 might be the D (6 bases). This CDR3 contains 15 residues. Germline loops: CDR1 MDHEN, CDR2 SYDVKM. Trimming pared 5 bases from V and 5 bases from J, leaving 15 bases between. The CDR3 coding sequence is TGTGCCAGCAGTGCCTACAGGGATGAGAATGAAAAACTGTTTTTT. It codes for CASSAYRDENEKLFF.

The chain is built from TRBV4-1 and TRBJ2-5; 8 nucleotides agree with TRBD1. The CDR3 length is 14 residues. CDR1 is MGHRA and CDR2 is YSYEKL in the germline V gene. The V and J ends lost 4 bases and 3 bases, in that order; junction bases with no gene match: 4. CDR3 region: CASSPLQGEETQYF. The CDR3 DNA reads TGCGCCAGCAGCCCCCTACAGGGGGAAGAGACCCAGTACTTC.

The table lists this clonotype with many counts. This chain joins TRBV9 and TRBJ2-1; D not certain. The V end was cut by 0 bases, the J end by 2 bases, with 9 bases between. This CDR3 spans 15 amino acids. Germline values: CDR1 SGDLS, CDR2 YYNGEE. CDR3 sequence: CASSVDRQPYNEQFF. The CDR3 DNA sequence: TGTGCCAGCAGCGTAGACCGTCAGCCCTACAATGAGCAGTTCTTC.

Ten or more counts support this clonotype. This sequence joins TRBV12-3 or TRBV12-4 and TRBJ2-5, with 11 bases aligning to TRBD1. This CDR3 region has 15 residues. V dropped 7 bases and J dropped 1; count of bases not matched to a gene: 5. The CDR3 DNA follows: TGTGCCAGCATTTCGGGACAGGGGGGCCAAGAGACCCAGTACTTC. This encodes CASISGQGGQETQYF.

This clonotype was seen many times. The chain couples TRBV20-1 to TRBJ2-7, with a possible D match to TRBD1 (6 bases). This CDR3 contains 15 residues. V lost 3 bases to trimming and J lost 1 base, with 16 bases between them. CDR1 is DFQATT and CDR2 is SNEGSKA in the germline V gene (reference sequence). The DNA for the CDR3 is TGCAGTGCTAGCAATACAGGGTGGGAGTCCTACGAGCAGTACTTC. Amino acids: CSASNTGWESYEQYF.

This clonotype appeared many times. The rearrangement joins TRBV20-1 to TRBJ2-4, with D tentatively TRBD2 (6 bases). V was shortened by 0 bases and J by 1 base, with 13 bases between the two germline ends. The germline V gene has CDR1 DFQATT and CDR2 SNEGSKA (reference sequence). This CDR3 region has 16 residues. The CDR3 spells CSARETGTSAKNIQYF. The CDR3 DNA sequence: TGCAGTGCTAGAGAGACGGGGACTTCGGCCAAAAACATTCAGTACTTC.

This clonotype has ten or more counts. The V and J genes are TRBV5-5 and TRBJ2-7; D assignment may be TRBD1 or TRBD2 (5 bases each). Trimming pared 4 bases from V and 3 bases from J, leaving 11 bases between. The CDR3 has 13 amino acids. Germline CDR1 reads SGHKS; CDR2 reads YYEKEE (reference sequence). CDR3 in DNA: TGTGCCAGCAGCCCGTCTGGGGGCTACGAGCAGTACGTC. Protein product: CASSPSGGYEQYV.

This clonotype appeared a few times. V gene TRBV7-9 combines with J gene TRBJ1-6; D remains ambiguous. From germline, CDR1 is SEHNR and CDR2 FQNEAQ (reference sequence). Trimming stripped 5 bases from V and 9 bases from J, with 14 bases between. The CDR3 has 14 residues. The CDR3 sequence: CASSPGSSGSPLHF. The CDR3 DNA reads as TGTGCCAGCAGCCCGGGGTCGTCCGGTTCACCCCTCCACTTT.